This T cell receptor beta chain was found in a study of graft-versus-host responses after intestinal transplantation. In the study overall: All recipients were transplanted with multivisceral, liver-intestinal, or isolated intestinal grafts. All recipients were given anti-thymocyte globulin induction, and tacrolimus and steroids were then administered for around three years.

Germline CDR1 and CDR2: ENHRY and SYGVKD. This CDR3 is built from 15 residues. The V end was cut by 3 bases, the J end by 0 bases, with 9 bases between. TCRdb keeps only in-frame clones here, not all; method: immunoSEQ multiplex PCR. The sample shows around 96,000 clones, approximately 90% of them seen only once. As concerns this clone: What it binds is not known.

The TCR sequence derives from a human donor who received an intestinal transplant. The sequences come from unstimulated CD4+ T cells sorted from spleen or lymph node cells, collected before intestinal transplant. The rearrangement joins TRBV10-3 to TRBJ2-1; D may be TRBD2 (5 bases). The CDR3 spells CAISDERSSYNEQFF. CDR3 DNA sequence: TGTGCCATCAGTGACGAGCGGAGCTCCTACAATGAGCAGTTCTTC.